The rows below give T cell receptor beta chains drawn from one sample of a study of cytomegalovirus exposure and HLA in healthy donors. Libraries were prepared by immunoSEQ multiplex PCR; TCRdb keeps only in-frame clonotypes and omits some of them. This table holds 150,000 to 200,000 clones, about 90% found once. Sample: PBMCs. Receptors originate from a young woman in good health and CMV-seropositive. CDR3s include the opening cysteine and the closing phenylalanine or tryptophan. The order of the fields is D gene, V gene, clone size, J gene, CDR3 DNA, CDR3 protein. D genes are given only for firm matches. Clone size is not always given. Where it is, it says once, few, many or a class for expanded clones.

>TRBD1|TRBV30|-|TRBJ2-1
TGTGCCTGGAGTTTTAGCAGGGGGAGCAATGAGCAGTTCTTC
CAWSFSRGSNEQFF
>TRBD1|TRBV30|-|TRBJ1-2
TGTGCCTGGGCTCAGGGGGCGCGAGGCTACACCTTC
CAWAQGARGYTF
>-|TRBV6-7|-|TRBJ2-5
TGTGCCAGGGTAGGGCGGGAAGAGACCCAGTACTTC
CARVGREETQYF
>TRBD2|TRBV19|-|TRBJ2-7
TGTGCCAGTAGTCTCAGACTAGCTCGGGGATCCTACGAGCAGTACTTC
CASSLRLARGSYEQYF
>-|TRBV6-6|-|TRBJ1-3
TGTGCCAGCAGTTACGGGACACCCGATGGAAACACCATATATTTT
CASSYGTPDGNTIYF
>TRBD1|TRBV29-1|-|TRBJ2-2
TGCAGCGCCGGGGACAGGAGCACCGGGGAGCTGTTTTTT
CSAGDRSTGELFF
>TRBD2|TRBV19|-|TRBJ2-1
TGTGCCAGTAGTATAGTCGGAGCGGGAGATTCTTTAGGTGAGCAGTTCTTC
CASSIVGAGDSLGEQFF
>-|TRBV6-5|-|TRBJ2-1
TGTGCCAGCAGTTACACGGGAGAGGGCGAGCAGTTCTTC
CASSYTGEGEQFF
>-|TRBV4-2|-|TRBJ2-2
TGTGCCAGCAGCCAAGGAATCCTAGCAGGAACCGGGGAGCTGTTTTTT
CASSQGILAGTGELFF
>TRBD2|TRBV5-1|-|TRBJ2-1
TGCGCCAGCTCCGCCGGGACTAGCGGGGGGACCGAGTGGGTTGAGCAGTTCTTC
CASSAGTSGGTEWVEQFF
>TRBD2|TRBV6-4|-|TRBJ2-3
TGTGCCAGCAGTGGACTAGCGGGCAGCACAGATACGCAGTATTTT
CASSGLAGSTDTQYF
>-|TRBV7-2|-|TRBJ2-7
TGTGCCAGCAGCTTTTGGGCGGGGAGGGAGCAGTACTTC
CASSFWAGREQYF
>TRBD2|TRBV28|-|TRBJ2-1
TGTGCCAGCAGTGGGACCGGGAGGAACTACAATGAGCAGTTCTTC
CASSGTGRNYNEQFF
>-|TRBV5-1|-|TRBJ2-4
TGCGCCAGCAGCCCCCAAGTGGGGGCGGCCAAAAACATTCAGTACTTC
CASSPQVGAAKNIQYF
>-|TRBV5-1|-|TRBJ1-4
TGCGCCAGCAGCTTGGGAGCAAATGAAAAACTGTTTTTT
CASSLGANEKLFF
>-|TRBV4-2|-|TRBJ2-5
TGTGCCAGCAGCCAAGTACAGGGGACTGCCGAGACCCAGTACTTC
CASSQVQGTAETQYF
>-|TRBV14|-|TRBJ1-4
TGTGCCAGCAGCCAGGACGGACATAAGGGTGAAAAACTGTTTTTT
CASSQDGHKGEKLFF
>-|TRBV4-3|once|TRBJ2-7
TGCGCCAGCAGCCGGTTTACAGACTACGAGCAGTACTTC
CASSRFTDYEQYF
>-|TRBV4-2|-|TRBJ1-2
TGTGCCAGCAGCCAAGGGCACTATGGCTACACCTTC
CASSQGHYGYTF
>TRBD2|TRBV5-4|-|TRBJ2-5
TGTGCCAGCAGCTTGGGCGGGGGAAAAGAGACCCAGTACTTC
CASSLGGGKETQYF
>-|TRBV5-6|-|TRBJ2-5
TGTGCCAGCAGCGGGGCCATCCAAGAGACCCAGTACTTC
CASSGAIQETQYF
>-|TRBV6-1|few|TRBJ1-2
TGTGCCAGCAGCCGACAGAGCTATGGCTACACCTTC
CASSRQSYGYTF
>-|TRBV30|-|TRBJ1-3
TGTGCCTGGTGCCCGACTTCGAGCTCTGGAAACACCATATATTTT
CAWCPTSSSGNTIYF
>-|TRBV7-9|-|TRBJ1-2
TGTGCCAGCAGCTTAGGGGAGGGCCTCGGGGGTGATGGCTACACCTTC
CASSLGEGLGGDGYTF
>-|TRBV18|-|TRBJ2-6
TGTGCCAGCTCTCCCGGGAGCTCTGGGGCCAACGTCCTGACTTTC
CASSPGSSGANVLTF
>TRBD2|TRBV2|-|TRBJ2-1
TGTGCCAGCAGTGACCCTAGCGGGAGGACCCTCTCCTACAATGAGCAGTTCTTC
CASSDPSGRTLSYNEQFF
>TRBD2|TRBV19|-|TRBJ2-3
TGTGCCAGCAGCCCGCGACTAGCGGGAACTGATACGCAGTATTTT
CASSPRLAGTDTQYF
>TRBD1|TRBV2|-|TRBJ1-5
TGTGCCAGCAGTAGACAGGGGAGCAATCAGCCCCAGCATTTT
CASSRQGSNQPQHF
>TRBD1|TRBV7-3|-|TRBJ1-5
TGTGCCAGCAGCCCGCGGACAGGGGCGTTCAATCAGCCCCAGCATTTT
CASSPRTGAFNQPQHF
>TRBD1|TRBV18|-|TRBJ2-2
TGTGCCAGCTCACCAGGGACAGGGTTCGCAACCGGGGAGCTGTTTTTT
CASSPGTGFATGELFF
>-|TRBV20-1|-|TRBJ2-1
TGCAGTGCTGACGGCGGGAAGGGGCAGTTCTTC
CSADGGKGQFF
>-|TRBV4-1|-|TRBJ1-2
TGCGCCAGCAGCCAAGATATGAGAGGAGGGTTGGATGGCTACACCTTC
CASSQDMRGGLDGYTF
>-|TRBV29-1|-|TRBJ2-2
TGCAGCTCAGGGGATACGAACACCGGGGAGCTGTTTTTT
CSSGDTNTGELFF
>TRBD2|TRBV7-8|-|TRBJ2-2
TGTGCCAGCAGCTCGGTAGCGGGAGTTCGGTACACCGGGGAGCTGTTTTTT
CASSSVAGVRYTGELFF
>-|TRBV18|-|TRBJ1-5
TGTGCCAGCTCAGAGAGCCTCAATCAGCCCCAGCATTTT
CASSESLNQPQHF
>-|TRBV5-1|-|TRBJ1-1
TGCGCCAGCAGCTTGTGGCCAGGGGCTTCGATGAACACTGAAGCTTTCTTT
CASSLWPGASMNTEAFF
>-|TRBV7-6|-|TRBJ2-1
TGTGCCAGCAGCTTAGTGGCGGGGCACTCCTACAATGAGCAGTTCTTC
CASSLVAGHSYNEQFF
>TRBD1|TRBV4-3|-|TRBJ2-7
TGCGCCAGCAGCCAAGAATCTCCACAGGGGGGTTCCTACGAGCAGTACTTC
CASSQESPQGGSYEQYF
>TRBD1|TRBV15|-|TRBJ2-2
TGTGCCACTCAGGGGGTTTCCGCTAACACCGGGGAGCTGTTTTTT
CATQGVSANTGELFF
>-|TRBV5-1|-|TRBJ2-7
TGCGCCAGCAGCTTGAGAGGGTTCGAGCAGTACTTC
CASSLRGFEQYF
>TRBD2|TRBV19|-|TRBJ2-7
TGTGCCTCCAGCGGGAGCTTACCAAACGAGCAGTACTTC
CASSGSLPNEQYF
>-|TRBV30|-|TRBJ2-5
TGTGCCTGGAGTACCCCCCCGGGGGACGAGACCCAGTACTTC
CAWSTPPGDETQYF
>TRBD2|TRBV10-3|-|TRBJ2-3
TGTGCCATCACTGGGACTAGCGGGGGGAGCACAGATACGCAGTATTTT
CAITGTSGGSTDTQYF
>TRBD1|TRBV29-1|-|TRBJ2-1
TGCAGCACCTCCGGGACAGGGGGCAGGGATGAGCAGTTCTTC
CSTSGTGGRDEQFF
>-|TRBV5-6|-|TRBJ1-1
TGTGCCAGCAGCTTGGAAGTAGTGGGCGCGAACACTGAAGCTTTCTTT
CASSLEVVGANTEAFF
>TRBD2|TRBV5-4|-|TRBJ2-2
TGTGCCAGCAGTTTAGCGGGAGTGTATACCGGGGAGCTGTTTTTT
CASSLAGVYTGELFF
>-|TRBV29-1|-|TRBJ1-2
TGCAGCGGCTTACAGGGAAGTGGCTACACCTTC
CSGLQGSGYTF
>-|TRBV11-2|-|TRBJ1-1
TGTGCCAGCAGCCTGAATACAGGGAGCACTGAAGCTTTCTTT
CASSLNTGSTEAFF
>TRBD2|TRBV4-1|-|TRBJ2-1
TGCGCCAGCAGCCAAGATCGTGGGACTAGCGGGAGGAATGAGCAGTTCTTC
CASSQDRGTSGRNEQFF
>-|TRBV7-7|-|TRBJ2-1
TGTGCTAGCAGCTTCGGGGCCTACAATGAGCAGTTCTTC
CASSFGAYNEQFF
>TRBD1|TRBV7-9|-|TRBJ1-1
TGTGCCAGCAGTCCTGGACAGGTCGGTTTAGCTTTCTTT
CASSPGQVGLAFF